These 28 T cell receptor beta chains share one sample of origin, sequenced in a study of shared clonotypes between healthy human individuals. TCRdb's table, derived via immunoSEQ multiplex PCR, lists solely in-frame clones and lacks some. This sample has about 2.5 million clones, with 92% found just once. The sample was naive CD4+ T cells from PBMCs. Subset here: CD45RA+ positively selected. Receptor source: a man aged 18 to 29 in good health. Some clones in this sample may be carry-over from other donors' samples.

This clone was observed once. The V and J genes are TRBV7-3 and TRBJ2-7; D may be TRBD2 (5 bases). Germline V lookup: CDR1 SGHTA, CDR2 FQGTGA. V shed 0 bases and J shed 5 bases, with 8 bases lying between them. This CDR3 has 13 amino acids. The CDR3, as DNA: TGTGCCAGCAGCTTAACGTTCGGGGACGAGCAGTACTTC. This gives the protein CASSLTFGDEQYF.

There are a few counts of this clone. The chain uses TRBV7-9 and TRBJ1-3, with D possibly TRBD1 on 5 matching bases. The V and J ends lost 2 bases and 4 bases respectively, with 9 bases between them. This CDR3 region has 14 residues. CDR1 and CDR2 from the germline V gene are SEHNR and FQNEAQ (reference sequence). The CDR3 coding sequence is TGTGCCAGCAGCTTATCAGGGTTCGGAAACACCATATATTTT. It yields the protein CASSLSGFGNTIYF.

The chain is built from TRBV4-2 and TRBJ1-2, with D possibly TRBD1 on 5 matching bases. The CDR3 covers 14 residues. With 1 base removed from V and 8 bases from J, the gap between germline ends came to 14 bases. Germline values: CDR1 LGHNA, CDR2 YNFKEQ. For the CDR3, the DNA is TGTGCCAGCAGCCAAGGGGCCTTGGCAGGGGGCTACACCTTC. The encoded protein is CASSQGALAGGYTF.

The chain carries TRBV7-9 and TRBJ1-4; D is unclear. The germline CDR1 and CDR2 sequences are SEHNR and FQNEAQ (reference sequence). Trimming took 2 bases from V and 0 from J, leaving 4 bases between them. The CDR3 is 14 amino acids. The CDR3, as DNA: TGTGCCAGCAGCTTAACGGCAACTAATGAAAAACTGTTTTTT. This codes for CASSLTATNEKLFF.

The rearrangement links TRBV4-1 to TRBJ2-1, with 7 bases fitting TRBD1. J gave up 5 bases and V 4 bases, and 14 bases lay outside the gene matches. This CDR3 has 17 amino acids. Germline V gene data show CDR1 as MGHRA and CDR2 as YSYEKL. This chain's CDR3 is CASSRNIRGNWDNEQFF. The CDR3, as DNA: TGCGCCAGCAGCCGAAACATCAGGGGGAATTGGGACAATGAGCAGTTCTTC.

This clone was counted once. The V gene is TRBV6-6, the J gene TRBJ2-1, with 8 bases that match TRBD2. Looked up from germline, CDR1 is MNHNY and CDR2 is SVGAGI (reference sequence). The ends lost 2 bases at V and 6 bases at J; junction bases unmatched: 6. The CDR3 has 15 amino acids. CDR3 in amino acids: CASSYTSGSLNEQFF. CDR3 DNA: TGTGCCAGCAGTTACACGAGCGGGAGTCTCAATGAGCAGTTCTTC.

About this clone itself: This specimen includes other DNA sequences encoding the same CDR3. The chain has TRBV7-9 and TRBJ2-3; 7 nucleotides match TRBD1. V gave up 5 bases and J gave up 3 bases; unmatched junction bases: 8. This CDR3 contains 15 residues. CDR1 is SEHNR, CDR2 FQNEAQ, per germline (reference sequence). CDR3 sequence: CASSRDRAGTDTQYF. The DNA for the CDR3 is TGTGCCAGCAGCCGTGACAGGGCTGGGACAGATACGCAGTATTTT. The whole variable domain, remainder taken from reference TRBV7-9 and TRBJ2-3, is DTGVSQNPRHKITKRGQNVTFRCDPISEHNRLYWYRQTLGQGPEFLTYFQNEAQLEKSRLLSDRFSAERPKGSFSTLEIQRTEQGDSAMYLCASSRDRAGTDTQYFGPGTRLTVL.

The CDR3 DNA follows: TGTGCCAGCAGTTTATACCACCCAGACGAGCAGTACTTC. The encoded protein is CASSLYHPDEQYF. The rearrangement joins TRBV28 to TRBJ2-7; D ambiguous. Trimming shortened V by 1 base and J by 5 bases, and 9 bases separated the two germline ends. Germline assignment: CDR1 MDHEN and CDR2 SYDVKM. The CDR3 contains 13 residues. The whole variable domain, filled in from reference TRBV28 and TRBJ2-7, reads DVKVTQSSRYLVKRTGEKVFLECVQDMDHENMFWYRQDPGLGLRLIYFSYDVKMKEKGDIPEGYSVSREKKERFSLILESASTNQTSMYLCASSLYHPDEQYFGPGTRLTVT.

V is TRBV10-3 and J is TRBJ2-5, with TRBD2 identical over 9 bases. The CDR3 has 14 amino acids. Per the germline V gene, CDR1 is ENHRY and CDR2 is SYGVKD. Trimming removed 4 bases from V and 3 bases from J; junction bases left unmatched: 3. CDR3 protein: CAISGGRAEETQYF. CDR3 in DNA: TGTGCCATCAGTGGCGGGAGGGCCGAAGAGACCCAGTACTTC.

This clone was detected only once. V usage is TRBV7-3 and J usage is TRBJ2-1; 10 bases map to TRBD1. CDR3 size: 14 residues. The germline gives CDR1 SGHTA, CDR2 FQGTGA. Unmatched junction bases numbered 5, after V lost 4 bases and J lost 8 bases. CDR3 in DNA: TGTGCCAGCAGCTCGGCGGGGACAGGGGATGAGCAGTTCTTC. Translated, it gives CASSSAGTGDEQFF.

The rearrangement uses TRBV5-4 and TRBJ1-2; tentative D call: TRBD1 (6 bases). Trimming cost V 3 bases and J 7 bases, with 10 bases left between them. From germline, CDR1 is SGHNT and CDR2 YYREEE (reference sequence). The CDR3 runs to 12 residues. The CDR3 reads CASSSQGPGYTF. The CDR3 DNA follows: TGTGCCAGCAGCTCACAGGGTCCTGGCTACACCTTC.

The chain combines TRBV7-2 with TRBJ1-1, with 9 nucleotides matching TRBD1. The CDR3 spans 13 residues. The germline CDR1 and CDR2 sequences are SGHTA and FQGNSA. Germline trimming cut 6 bases from V and 3 bases from J; bases unmatched to any gene: 2. The CDR3 region has the DNA TGTGCCAGCAGGGGACAGGGCCACACTGAAGCTTTCTTT. Translated, it gives CASRGQGHTEAFF. Full variable domain (remainder filled in from reference TRBV7-2 and TRBJ1-1): GAGVSQSPSNKVTEKGKDVELRCDPISGHTALYWYRQSLGQGLEFLIYFQGNSAPDKSGLPSDRFSAERTGGSVSTLTIQRTQQEDSAVYLCASRGQGHTEAFFGQGTRLTVV.

The chain has TRBV30 and TRBJ1-6; D not resolved. The CDR3 is 14 residues long. Germline lookup yields CDR1 GTSNPN and CDR2 SVGIG (reference sequence). V was shortened by 3 bases and J by 5 bases, with 11 bases between the two germline ends. This CDR3 is CAWRRTENNSPLHF. The CDR3 coding sequence is TGTGCCTGGAGACGGACGGAAAATAATTCACCCCTCCACTTT. The variable domain in full, with the rest retrieved from reference TRBV30 and TRBJ1-6, is SQTIHQWPATLVQPVGSPLSLECTVEGTSNPNLYWYRQAAGRGLQLLFYSVGIGQISSEVPQNLSASRPQDRQFILSSKKLLLSDSGFYLCAWRRTENNSPLHFGNGTRLTVT.

This clone was observed a handful of times. Other DNA variants within this sample encode the same CDR3. The chain has TRBV9 and TRBJ1-2; D is possibly TRBD1 (6 bases). The length of the CDR3 is 13 residues. Trimming cost V 1 base and J 4 bases, with 8 bases left between them. Looked up from germline, CDR1 is SGDLS and CDR2 is YYNGEE. Here the CDR3 reads CASSVTGTYGYTF. The CDR3 DNA follows: TGTGCCAGCAGCGTAACAGGGACCTATGGCTACACCTTC.

The chain joins TRBV5-6 to TRBJ2-5, with D tentatively TRBD1 (6 bases). CDR3 length: 17 amino acids. Trimming stripped 1 base from V and 5 bases from J, with 21 bases between. Germline V gene sequence: CDR1 SGHDT, CDR2 YYEEEE. The CDR3 protein is CASSLWYRVGQRETQYF. The CDR3 nucleotides are TGTGCCAGCAGCTTGTGGTACAGGGTAGGCCAGAGGGAGACCCAGTACTTC.

The rearrangement joins TRBV19 to TRBJ1-1, with D possibly being TRBD1 (6 bases). V lost 8 bases, J lost 3 bases, and 13 bases lay in between. The V gene's germline CDR1 is LNHDA and CDR2 SQIVND (reference sequence). The CDR3 length is 13 residues. The CDR3 is CASSTRTDTEAFF. Written as DNA, the CDR3 is TGTGCCAGTTCCACTCGGACAGACACTGAAGCTTTCTTT.

This sequence joins TRBV7-9 and TRBJ1-3; D unresolved. Trimming stripped 4 bases from V and 2 bases from J, with 12 bases between. The CDR3 consists of 15 residues. CDR1 SEHNR and CDR2 FQNEAQ come from the germline V gene (reference sequence). CDR3 residues: CASSSQTAPGNTIYF. Written as DNA, the CDR3 is TGTGCCAGCAGCTCTCAGACTGCGCCTGGAAACACCATATATTTT.

This clone was seen only a few times. This chain uses TRBV5-1 with TRBJ1-1, with TRBD1 matching 7 bases. Germline V gene lookup returns CDR1 SGHRS and CDR2 YFSETQ. With V trimmed by 4 bases and J by 2 bases, 8 bases remained unmatched. The CDR3 consists of 15 residues. CDR3 in DNA: TGCGCCAGCAGCCCAGGACAGGCCAGTAACACTGAAGCTTTCTTT. Translating it yields CASSPGQASNTEAFF.

The chain recombines TRBV4-2 with TRBJ1-5; D is ambiguous. The V gene lost 0 bases and the J gene lost 5 bases, with 17 bases spanning the gap. The CDR3 consists of 17 residues. Germline assignment: CDR1 LGHNA and CDR2 YNFKEQ. CDR3 nucleotide sequence: TGTGCCAGCAGCCAAGATTCCTGGGAACCCACCGATCAGCCCCAGCATTTT. Translating it yields CASSQDSWEPTDQPQHF.

The rearrangement links TRBV7-3 to TRBJ2-2; 7 bases fit TRBD1. CDR1 SGHTA and CDR2 FQGTGA come from the germline V gene. The CDR3 length is 18 residues. V shed 1 base, J shed 1 base, and the junction held 9 bases outside the gene matches. CDR3 nucleotides: TGTGCCAGCAGCTTAATACAGGGGCATAGCATGAACACCGGGGAGCTGTTTTTT. Encoded protein: CASSLIQGHSMNTGELFF. Full variable domain (missing parts from reference TRBV7-3 and TRBJ2-2): GAGVSQTPSNKVTEKGKYVELRCDPISGHTALYWYRQSLGQGPEFLIYFQGTGAADDSGLPNDRFFAVRPEGSVSTLKIQRTERGDSAVYLCASSLIQGHSMNTGELFFGEGSRLTVL.

The rearrangement joins TRBV4-3 to TRBJ2-7, with 10 bases fitting TRBD2. This CDR3 is built from 16 residues. J was trimmed by 0 bases and V by 3 bases; bases with no gene match: 5. Germline loops: CDR1 LGHNA, CDR2 YSLEER. The CDR3 protein is CASSQTPSGSSYEQYF. The CDR3 nucleotides read TGCGCCAGCAGCCAGACGCCTAGCGGGAGCTCCTACGAGCAGTACTTC.

The V call is TRBV5-1, the J call TRBJ2-4; D gene ambiguous. The germline V gene has CDR1 SGHRS and CDR2 YFSETQ. The CDR3 runs to 13 residues. The V and J ends lost 0 bases and 9 bases respectively, with 10 bases between them. CDR3 sequence (DNA): TGCGCCAGCAGCTTGGCAATTTTGGGCATTCAGTACTTC. Translation gives CASSLAILGIQYF.

The chain combines TRBV6-5 with TRBJ2-7; 7 nucleotides line up with TRBD1. There are 15 residues in the CDR3. The germline V gene encodes CDR1 MNHEY and CDR2 SVGAGI. V shed 6 bases and J 6 bases; nucleotides not matched to a gene: 14. CDR3 sequence reads: CASSPQGPGSSEQYF. CDR3 DNA sequence: TGTGCCAGCAGCCCACAGGGGCCGGGGAGTAGCGAGCAGTACTTC.

Regarding this clone: Distinct nucleotide sequences in the sample also encode this CDR3. This sequence joins TRBV20-1 and TRBJ2-5; D is unclear. V was trimmed by 5 bases and J by 5 bases, leaving 6 bases between them. Germline V gives CDR1 DFQATT, CDR2 SNEGSKA (reference sequence). The CDR3 is made up of 10 amino acids. The CDR3 loop reads CSASSETQYF. In nucleotides, the CDR3 is TGCAGTGCTTCGTCGGAGACCCAGTACTTC.

The chain couples TRBV20-1 to TRBJ1-2, with a possible D match to TRBD1 (5 bases). V was clipped by 5 bases and J by 4 bases, with 8 bases between them. Germline CDR1 is DFQATT and CDR2 is SNEGSKA (reference sequence). The CDR3 sequence is 11 residues long. The chain's CDR3 is CSAGGAYGYTF. As DNA, the CDR3 is TGCAGTGCTGGGGGAGCCTATGGCTACACCTTC.

This chain connects TRBV19 to TRBJ2-7; D gene uncertain. The V gene lost 10 bases and the J gene lost 2 bases, with 18 bases spanning the gap. This CDR3 region has 14 residues. Looked up from germline, CDR1 is LNHDA and CDR2 is SQIVND (reference sequence). DNA for the CDR3: TGTGCCAACCCGATTGTTGCAGTGACCTACGAGCAGTACTTC. It specifies CANPIVAVTYEQYF. Variable domain in full (rest from reference TRBV19 and TRBJ2-7): DGGITQSPKYLFRKEGQNVTLSCEQNLNHDAMYWYRQDPGQGLRLIYYSQIVNDFQKGDIAEGYSVSREKKESFPLTVTSAQKNPTAFYLCANPIVAVTYEQYFGPGTRLTVT.

The rearrangement links TRBV6-1 to TRBJ2-2; no firm D call. Germline CDR1 MNHNS, CDR2 SASEGT. This CDR3 comprises 12 residues. Trimming shortened V by 5 bases and J by 1 base, and 2 bases separated the two germline ends. The CDR3, as DNA: TGTGCCAGCAGTATGAACACCGGGGAGCTGTTTTTT. It translates to CASSMNTGELFF.

The gene calls are TRBV18 and TRBJ1-1; D unclear. The CDR3 has 14 amino acids. Germline V gene sequence: CDR1 KGHSH, CDR2 LQKENI. Trimming took 6 bases from V and 0 from J, leaving 11 bases between them. The CDR3 region has the DNA TGTGCCAGCTCCCAAGGCAGGATGAACACTGAAGCTTTCTTT. It yields the protein CASSQGRMNTEAFF.